The 15 T cell receptor beta chains below come from one sample, sequenced in a study of PD-1 blockade in classical Hodgkin lymphoma. With no exception, relapse followed autologous stem cell transplantation in all patients, and brentuximab vedotin exposure varied. Only in-frame clones appear in the TCRdb table, and some are missing; sequencing was by immunoSEQ multiplex PCR. This table has about 40,000 clones, 76% appearing once. Specimen: peripheral blood mononuclear cells (PBMCs), collected at baseline. All receptors come from a human donor with classical Hodgkin lymphoma.

This clone appeared a few times. The V gene is TRBV28, the J gene TRBJ2-7, with a possible D match to TRBD2 (7 bases). V lost 9 bases, J lost 5 bases, and 17 bases lay in between. The CDR3 runs 13 residues. Germline V lookup: CDR1 MDHEN, CDR2 SYDVKM. CDR3 region: CASGEGGEDEQYF. The CDR3 nucleotides are TGTGCCAGTGGGGAGGGGGGCGAAGACGAGCAGTACTTC.

This rearrangement joins TRBV29-1 to TRBJ2-2; D is unresolved. The CDR3 has 13 amino acids. The V gene lost 8 bases and the J gene lost 0 bases, with 10 bases spanning the gap. Germline-derived CDR1 and CDR2 are SQVTM and ANQGSEA. The CDR3 DNA reads as TGCAGCTTCGCAGGAACGAACACCGGGGAGCTGTTTTTT. Amino acid sequence: CSFAGTNTGELFF.

This clone was counted only a few times. This CDR3 is CASSYSGLVYEQYF. The CDR3 DNA is TGTGCCAGCAGTTACTCGGGACTGGTATACGAGCAGTACTTC. V is TRBV6-5 and J is TRBJ2-7; TRBD2 might be the D (6 bases). Deletions cut 0 bases from V and 4 bases from J, with 10 bases between. Germline V gene sequence: CDR1 MNHEY, CDR2 SVGAGI. CDR3 length: 14 residues.

V is TRBV4-1 and J is TRBJ2-7, with TRBD1 as a possible D gene (6 bases). The CDR3 sequence is 13 residues long. The V gene lost 9 bases and the J gene lost 4 bases, with 16 bases spanning the gap. Per the germline V gene, CDR1 is MGHRA and CDR2 is YSYEKL. Written as DNA, the CDR3 is TGCGCCAGGCGAAAATGGGGGCTATACGAGCAGTACTTC. It yields the protein CARRKWGLYEQYF.

This clone was seen only a few times. V usage is TRBV19 and J usage is TRBJ2-3; tentatively, D is TRBD2 (5 bases). V lost 1 base and J 0 bases, leaving 8 bases between the germline ends. The CDR3 spans 15 residues. Germline CDR1 reads LNHDA; CDR2 reads SQIVND (reference sequence). In DNA, the CDR3 is TGTGCCAGTAGTATAGGGCGGACTAGCACAGATACGCAGTATTTT. This encodes CASSIGRTSTDTQYF.

This chain joins TRBV2 and TRBJ2-7, with 9 bases lining up with TRBD2. The V gene's germline CDR1 is SNHLY and CDR2 FYNNEI. This CDR3 region has 14 residues. After removal of 3 bases from V and 6 bases from J, the junction contained 6 bases not matched to a gene. CDR3 in amino acids: CASSEVLAGLEQYF. The CDR3 nucleotides read TGTGCCAGCAGTGAGGTGCTAGCGGGACTCGAGCAGTACTTC.

The gene calls are TRBV18 and TRBJ2-3; 7 nucleotides align to TRBD1. V dropped 3 bases and J dropped 0; count of bases not matched to a gene: 3. Germline CDR1 and CDR2: KGHSH and LQKENI. The CDR3 consists of 15 residues. CDR3 protein: CASSPWTGSTDTQYF. Written as DNA, the CDR3 is TGTGCCAGCTCACCGTGGACAGGAAGCACAGATACGCAGTATTTT.

The chain is built from TRBV28 and TRBJ2-7; 9 nucleotides line up with TRBD2. The CDR3 runs 15 residues. V lost 2 bases and J lost 1; bases outside the gene matches: 3. CDR1 and CDR2 (germline): MDHEN, SYDVKM. The CDR3 loop is CASSLISGGSYEQYF. CDR3 coding DNA: TGTGCCAGCAGTTTAATTAGCGGGGGATCCTACGAGCAGTACTTC.

The chain couples TRBV29-1 to TRBJ2-3; D is possibly TRBD2 (5 bases). Germline V gives CDR1 SQVTM, CDR2 ANQGSEA. The CDR3 is made up of 14 amino acids. Trimming shortened V by 5 bases and J by 3 bases, and 15 bases separated the two germline ends. CDR3 coding DNA: TGCAGCGTTAGAAAGGGAGTCTTAACAGATACGCAGTATTTT. It is translated as CSVRKGVLTDTQYF.

The chain couples TRBV29-1 to TRBJ2-1; D may be TRBD1 (6 bases). This CDR3 contains 17 residues. V was trimmed by 1 base and J by 3 bases, leaving 19 bases between them. The germline CDR1 and CDR2 sequences are SQVTM and ANQGSEA. The CDR3 protein is CSVEAGDWTASYNEQFF. CDR3 in DNA: TGCAGCGTTGAAGCTGGCGATTGGACAGCTAGCTACAATGAGCAGTTCTTC.

This clone was counted only a few times. The J gene is TRBJ2-1, the V gene TRBV27; 10 bases align to TRBD1. CDR1 and CDR2 (germline): MNHEY, SMNVEV (reference sequence). The trim removed 5 bases at V and 4 bases at J, leaving 2 bases unmatched. CDR3 length: 14 amino acids. CDR3 in DNA: TGTGCCAGCAGTCGGGACAGGGGTTACAATGAGCAGTTCTTC. Amino acid sequence: CASSRDRGYNEQFF.

This rearrangement joins TRBV5-8 to TRBJ2-5; D remains unclear. Looked up from germline, CDR1 is SGHTS and CDR2 is YDEGEE. This CDR3 spans 13 amino acids. Trimming took 0 bases from V and 1 from J, leaving 4 bases between them. The CDR3 here is CASSLGAQETQYF. The CDR3 nucleotides are TGTGCCAGCAGCTTGGGAGCCCAAGAGACCCAGTACTTC.

The gene calls are TRBV5-1 and TRBJ2-3; 12 bases fit TRBD2. Germline-derived CDR1 and CDR2 are SGHRS and YFSETQ. CDR3 length: 15 amino acids. V trimming: 0 bases; J trimming: 4 bases; junction bases outside the gene matches: 0. This CDR3 reads CASSLGLAGADTQYF. Here the CDR3 DNA reads TGCGCCAGCAGCTTGGGACTAGCGGGAGCAGATACGCAGTATTTT.

The rearrangement links TRBV6-5 to TRBJ1-1; weak D call: TRBD1 (5 bases). CDR1 and CDR2 (germline): MNHEY, SVGAGI. Trimming stripped 3 bases from V and 2 bases from J, with 16 bases between. The CDR3 is made up of 16 amino acids. This chain's CDR3 is CASSYPPQQVNTEAFF. CDR3 bases: TGTGCCAGCAGTTATCCACCCCAACAGGTTAACACTGAAGCTTTCTTT.

The V and J genes are TRBV4-3 and TRBJ2-3, with 10 nucleotides matching TRBD2. Trimming removed 3 bases from V and 3 bases from J; junction bases left unmatched: 6. The germline gives CDR1 LGHNA, CDR2 YSLEER. CDR3 size: 16 residues. This CDR3 is CASSQGLALVTDTQYF. The CDR3 DNA is TGCGCCAGCAGCCAGGGACTAGCGTTGGTTACAGATACGCAGTATTTT.